Shown below are 9 T cell receptor beta chains from a single sample sequenced in a study of blood T cell repertoires in COVID-19. Clones were read by immunoSEQ multiplex PCR, and TCRdb kept only the in-frame ones, dropping some. There are 350,000 to 450,000 clones in the sample; roughly four fifths occur only once, and about 5.4% lies in the top ten. Input material: PBMCs or T cells enriched from blood (not recorded which). Every receptor here comes from a woman in her 50s who had recovered from COVID-19.

The gene calls are TRBV4-3 and TRBJ2-7; 10 bases align to TRBD2. V lost 0 bases, J lost 4 bases, and 3 bases stayed unmatched. This CDR3 is built from 15 residues. Per the germline V gene, CDR1 is LGHNA and CDR2 is YSLEER. This CDR3 is CASSQEASGRYEQYF. The CDR3 DNA follows: TGCGCCAGCAGCCAAGAAGCTAGCGGGAGATACGAGCAGTACTTC.

V usage is TRBV2 and J usage is TRBJ1-6; D ambiguous. CDR1 SNHLY and CDR2 FYNNEI come from the germline V gene. V lost 1 base and J 7 bases, leaving 5 bases between the germline ends. The CDR3 consists of 13 residues. Here the CDR3 reads CASSEVRNSPLHF. In DNA form, the CDR3 reads TGTGCCAGCAGTGAAGTCAGAAATTCACCCCTCCACTTT.

This chain joins TRBV27 and TRBJ1-1, with TRBD1 matching 10 bases. This CDR3 is built from 17 residues. V shed 4 bases and J 2 bases; nucleotides not matched to a gene: 10. Germline CDR1 reads MNHEY; CDR2 reads SMNVEV (reference sequence). Written as DNA, the CDR3 is TGTGCCAGCAGTTCCCCGACAGGGGGCGCGGGAAACACTGAAGCTTTCTTT. It encodes CASSSPTGGAGNTEAFF.

Only one count was recorded for this clone. The sample contains more than one DNA sequence encoding this CDR3. The rearrangement uses TRBV19 and TRBJ1-1; 9 nucleotides match TRBD1. From germline, CDR1 is LNHDA and CDR2 SQIVND (reference sequence). V lost 4 bases and J lost 3; bases outside the gene matches: 0. The CDR3 extends over 13 amino acids. Here the CDR3 reads CASSRTGDTEAFF. CDR3 coding DNA: TGTGCCAGTAGTAGGACAGGGGACACTGAAGCTTTCTTT.

The chain couples TRBV7-2 to TRBJ2-1; D is possibly TRBD1 (6 bases). CDR3 length: 14 amino acids. CDR1 is SGHTA and CDR2 is FQGNSA in the germline V gene. V lost 7 bases, J lost 2 bases, and 12 bases lay in between. CDR3 DNA: TGTGCCAGCAACCTGAGACAGGCCTACAATGAGCAGTTCTTC. This gives the protein CASNLRQAYNEQFF. Drawing the rest from reference TRBV7-2 and TRBJ2-1, the complete variable domain is GAGVSQSPSNKVTEKGKDVELRCDPISGHTALYWYRQSLGQGLEFLIYFQGNSAPDKSGLPSDRFSAERTGGSVSTLTIQRTQQEDSAVYLCASNLRQAYNEQFFGPGTRLTVL.

J is TRBJ2-3 and V is TRBV11-2; weak D call: TRBD2 (6 bases). Germline V gene data show CDR1 as SGHAT and CDR2 as FQNNGV. The CDR3 extends over 14 amino acids. V dropped 5 bases and J dropped 5 bases, with 14 bases sitting between them. This CDR3 reads CASSAMRGGDTQYF. As DNA, the CDR3 is TGTGCCAGCAGCGCAATGCGGGGAGGAGATACGCAGTATTTT.

The chain links TRBV7-9 to TRBJ2-1; possibly TRBD2 for D (5 bases). The CDR3 is made up of 16 amino acids. Per germline, CDR1 SEHNR and CDR2 FQNEAQ (reference sequence). The V and J ends lost 5 bases and 0 bases respectively, with 14 bases between them. In DNA, the CDR3 is TGTGCCAGCAGCCACTTTGAGGGTAGCTCCTACAATGAGCAGTTCTTC. This sequence encodes CASSHFEGSSYNEQFF.

The rearrangement uses TRBV5-1 and TRBJ2-3; perhaps TRBD1 as D (5 bases). With 2 bases removed from V and 0 bases from J, the gap between germline ends came to 10 bases. From germline, CDR1 is SGHRS and CDR2 YFSETQ. CDR3 length: 15 residues. The CDR3 reads CASSFRGTSTDTQYF. CDR3 bases: TGCGCCAGCAGCTTTAGGGGCACTAGCACAGATACGCAGTATTTT.

The chain's CDR3 is CASSQDPLAGTYNEQFF. For the CDR3, the DNA is TGCGCCAGCAGCCAAGACCCCCTAGCGGGTACCTACAATGAGCAGTTCTTC. The chain uses TRBV4-3 and TRBJ2-1; 8 bases are shared with TRBD2. Trimming cost V 0 bases and J 2 bases; bases outside gene matches: 6. This CDR3 comprises 17 residues. Germline CDR1 and CDR2: LGHNA and YSLEER.